Reported below is one T cell receptor (beta chain). Its antigen is as yet unknown. The source material, RNA transcripts, was used to amplify TCR beta CDR3 regions. An initial round of RT-PCR targeting the TCR CDR3 relied on the HTBI primer set. TCRdb re-analysed the multiplex PCR reads in MiXCR, keeping a single row per CDR3 protein. Among 500,000 to 650,000 distinct CDR3 sequences listed, roughly 17% were seen once. This record belongs to a study of T cells in Graves' hyperthyroidism and ophthalmopathy. For the study at large: Peripheral blood was drawn at first diagnosis, prior to all treatment. Findings and limits, study-wide: Blood samples included most of the expanded thyroid clonotypes exceeding 0.001.

The junction had 14 bases not matched to a gene; V was cut back by 5 bases and J by 9 bases. The CDR3 loop spans 17 amino acids. The germline gives CDR1 MGHRA, CDR2 YSYEKL. Diagnostic decisions used clinical symptoms, serum thyroxine and TRAb, thyroid ultrasound and orbital computed tomography. This receptor was identified in a woman aged 18-29 years with Graves' ophthalmopathy. The sequencing sample was made of blood. This rearrangement joins TRBV4-1 to TRBJ2-1, with 12 positions matching TRBD2. CDR3 in DNA: TGCGCCAGCAGCTCCTCACTAGCGGGGGGCCTACTAGGTGAGCAGTTCTTC. Protein: CASSSSLAGGLLGEQFF.